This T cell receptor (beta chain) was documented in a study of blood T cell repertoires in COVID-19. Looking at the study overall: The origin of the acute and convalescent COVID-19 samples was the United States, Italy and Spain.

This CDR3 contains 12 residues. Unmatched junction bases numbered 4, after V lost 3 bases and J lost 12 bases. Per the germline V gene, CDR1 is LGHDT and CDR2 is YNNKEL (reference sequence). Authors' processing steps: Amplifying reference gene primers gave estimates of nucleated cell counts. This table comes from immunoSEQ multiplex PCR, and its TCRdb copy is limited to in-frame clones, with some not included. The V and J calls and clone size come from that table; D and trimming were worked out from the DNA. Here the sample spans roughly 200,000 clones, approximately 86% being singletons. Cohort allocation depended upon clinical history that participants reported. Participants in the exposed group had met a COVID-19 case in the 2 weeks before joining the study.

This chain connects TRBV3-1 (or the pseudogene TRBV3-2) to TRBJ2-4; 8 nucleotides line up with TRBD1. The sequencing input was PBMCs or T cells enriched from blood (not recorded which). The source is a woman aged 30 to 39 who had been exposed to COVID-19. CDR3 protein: CASSQEDRDQYF. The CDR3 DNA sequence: TGTGCCAGCAGCCAGGAGGACAGGGATCAGTACTTC.